This is a list of T cell receptor beta chains from one sample in a study of blood T cell repertoires in COVID-19. Some clones are missing from TCRdb's copy, which holds only in-frame ones; the method was immunoSEQ multiplex PCR. In the table there are hundreds of thousands of clones, approximately 90% of which are singletons. Sequenced material: peripheral blood. These TCRs come from a man aged 60 to 75 with COVID-19, enrolled during active disease. Both conserved end residues are part of each CDR3. The D gene is left open where the match is weak. Size values are once, few and many counts, or a class for expanded clones, and some rows have none.

clone_size	v_call	d_call	j_call	cdr3_nt	cdr3_aa
-	TRBV6-1	-	TRBJ1-5	TGTGCCAGCAGTGAAGCACACCCCAATCAGCCCCAGCATTTT	CASSEAHPNQPQHF
-	TRBV3-1/TRBV3-2	TRBD1	TRBJ1-2	TGTGCCAGCAGCCTGGGACAGGGGACAGCTAACTATGGCTACACCTTC	CASSLGQGTANYGYTF
once	TRBV7-9	TRBD2	TRBJ2-7	TGTGCCAGCAGCTTAGAACTAGCGGGAGGCGGAGAGCAGTACTTC	CASSLELAGGGEQYF
-	TRBV3-1/TRBV3-2	TRBD2	TRBJ2-3	TGTGCCAGCAGCCCTTTAGCGGGGGGGACCACAGATACGCAGTATTTT	CASSPLAGGTTDTQYF
-	TRBV2	-	TRBJ1-3	TGTGCCAGCAGTGAACGGGGTTATTCTGGAAACACCATATATTTT	CASSERGYSGNTIYF
-	TRBV25-1	-	TRBJ2-3	TGTGCCAGCAGTTGGGGGAGGAGCACAGATACGCAGTATTTT	CASSWGRSTDTQYF
-	TRBV5-5	TRBD2	TRBJ2-5	TGTGCCAGCAGCGCGGGGACTAGCGGGATTTCTTTTCGAGAGACCCAGTACTTC	CASSAGTSGISFRETQYF
few	TRBV18	TRBD1	TRBJ1-1	TGTGCCAGCTCACCACCGACAGGGATGTTAAGCACTGAAGCTTTCTTT	CASSPPTGMLSTEAFF
-	TRBV7-9	TRBD2	TRBJ2-1	TGTGCCAGCAGCTCCCAACTAGCGGGCAATGAGCAGTTCTTC	CASSSQLAGNEQFF
-	TRBV9	-	TRBJ1-3	TGTGCCAGCAGCGTAAGAGGGTCGGACACCATATATTTT	CASSVRGSDTIYF
few	TRBV12-3/TRBV12-4	-	TRBJ1-1	TGTGCCAGCAGTCCCGGAGTTCGGGCTTTCTTT	CASSPGVRAFF
-	TRBV18	-	TRBJ1-1	TGTGCCAGCTCACCATCGAGTTTCTCCCCAGGAATAGGGGGGGGGACTGAAGCTTTCTTT	CASSPSSFSPGIGGGTEAFF
-	TRBV6-5	TRBD1	TRBJ2-7	TGTGCCACCAGGACAGGGGTCTCGAGGGCCTACGAGCAGTACTTC	CATRTGVSRAYEQYF
few	TRBV6-2/TRBV6-3	-	TRBJ2-7	TGTGCCAGCAGCTCCCAGGGCGGAAGCTCCTACGAGCAGTACTTC	CASSSQGGSSYEQYF
-	TRBV7-4	-	TRBJ1-5	TGTGCCAGCAGCTGCAGACCCACGAGGAGGCGAAAGAATCAGCCCCAGCATTTT	CASSCRPTRRRKNQPQHF
-	TRBV5-1	-	TRBJ1-4	TGCGCCAGCAGCTGGGGGCCCAGCGCGACTAATGAAAAACTGTTTTTT	CASSWGPSATNEKLFF
-	TRBV28	TRBD1	TRBJ2-1	TGTGCCAGCAGTTCTCCGACAACACAGGGGGCTGGTGAGCAGTTCTTC	CASSSPTTQGAGEQFF
-	TRBV18	TRBD1	TRBJ1-1	TGTGCCAGCTCACCACCGGCTTCGGGACAGCTGAACACTGAAGCTTTCTTT	CASSPPASGQLNTEAFF
-	TRBV2	TRBD1	TRBJ1-3	TGTGCCAGCAGTGAAATGGACAGGGTGGGAAACACCATATATTTT	CASSEMDRVGNTIYF
-	TRBV4-1	TRBD1	TRBJ2-3	TGCGCCAGCAGCCACTCGGGACAGCTCACAGATACGCAGTATTTT	CASSHSGQLTDTQYF
-	TRBV7-2	TRBD1	TRBJ2-1	TGTGCCAGCAGCTTAGCCAGGGGGCGGTGGGGCAATGAGCAGTTCTTC	CASSLARGRWGNEQFF
-	TRBV11-2	-	TRBJ2-5	TGTGCCAGCAGCTTAAATAGGGGCCACCAAGAGACCCAGTACTTC	CASSLNRGHQETQYF
-	TRBV21-1	-	TRBJ1-2	TGTGCCAGCACCGCCCAGGGGAATGACTATGGCTACACCTTC	CASTAQGNDYGYTF
-	TRBV2	-	TRBJ2-3	TGTGCCAGCAGTGATGAACTGTCACAGTATTTT	CASSDELSQYF
-	TRBV11-3	-	TRBJ1-2	TGTATCCCCAGGAGGTATGGCTACACCTTC	CIPRRYGYTF
-	TRBV5-5	TRBD1	TRBJ2-6	TGTGCCAGCAGCCCCGGGACAGGGAACTCTGGGGCCAACGTCCTGACTTTC	CASSPGTGNSGANVLTF
-	TRBV7-2	TRBD1	TRBJ1-5	TGTGCCAGCAGGCCCCAGGGGGCGGCGGGTCAGCCCCAGCATTTT	CASRPQGAAGQPQHF
-	TRBV18	-	TRBJ2-6	TGTGCCAGCTCACCATTAGTGGGGGCCAACGTCCTGACTTTC	CASSPLVGANVLTF
-	TRBV11-3	-	TRBJ2-2	TGTGCCAGCAGCAAGACTGGCCCCGGGGAGCTGTTTTTT	CASSKTGPGELFF
-	TRBV30	TRBD1	TRBJ2-7	TGTGCCTGGGAACGACGGACAGGGCCAATATACGAGCAGTACTTC	CAWERRTGPIYEQYF
-	TRBV10-3	TRBD1	TRBJ1-3	TGTGCCATCAGAGAAGAAGGACAGGCCTCTGGAAACACCATATATTTT	CAIREEGQASGNTIYF
-	TRBV7-7	-	TRBJ2-2	TGTGCTAGCAGCTTAGTCGGAGAAAACACCGGGGAGCTGTTTTTT	CASSLVGENTGELFF
-	TRBV7-3	TRBD2	TRBJ2-3	TGTGCCAGCAGCTTACGGGCGGGAGGGCCAAGCACAGATACGCAGTATTTT	CASSLRAGGPSTDTQYF
-	TRBV7-2	-	TRBJ2-5	TGTGCCAGCAGCTTATATGAGACCCAGTACTTC	CASSLYETQYF
-	TRBV5-1	TRBD2	TRBJ2-7	TGCGCCAGCAGCTTGACTCCCGGGACTAGCGGGTACGAGCAGTACTTC	CASSLTPGTSGYEQYF
-	TRBV19	-	TRBJ1-1	TGTGCCAGTAGTATGACAAACAGGCCCCTGAACACTGAAGCTTTCTTT	CASSMTNRPLNTEAFF
-	TRBV27	-	TRBJ1-6	TGTGCCAGCAGTTTCGGGGTAGAGTCACCCCTCCACTTT	CASSFGVESPLHF
-	TRBV28	-	TRBJ1-3	TGTGCCAGCAGTTTGAGAGTCCCCCGAGGCACCATATATTTT	CASSLRVPRGTIYF
-	TRBV28	-	TRBJ1-2	TGTGCCAGCAGTTTACGATGGACAGCGATTAACTATGGCTACACCTTC	CASSLRWTAINYGYTF
-	TRBV9	-	TRBJ2-2	TGTGCCAGCAGCGTAGGTCCTCGCGGTGGCGGGGAGCTGTTTTTT	CASSVGPRGGGELFF
-	TRBV9	TRBD1	TRBJ1-2	TGTGCCAGCAGCGTAGGGGACAGGGCGAAGTATGGCTACACCTTC	CASSVGDRAKYGYTF
few	TRBV6-5	-	TRBJ2-1	TGTGCCAGCAGTTCCCCGACTCCAAGCTCCTACAATGAGCAGTTCTTC	CASSSPTPSSYNEQFF
-	TRBV14	TRBD1	TRBJ1-1	TGTGCCAGCAGCCCTCGGACAGGGATACCGAACACTGAAGCTTTCTTT	CASSPRTGIPNTEAFF
-	TRBV10-3	-	TRBJ1-2	TGTGCCATCAGTACCAATGACAGTCCCTATGGCTACACCTTC	CAISTNDSPYGYTF
-	TRBV11-2	TRBD1	TRBJ1-3	TGTGCCAGCAGCTATCCCCCCAGGGGGAGAAACACCATATATTTT	CASSYPPRGRNTIYF
-	TRBV5-4	TRBD1	TRBJ1-2	TGTGCCAGCAGCTTGGCGGATACAGGGGGCGTCGATGGCTACACCTTC	CASSLADTGGVDGYTF
few	TRBV20-1	TRBD1	TRBJ1-3	TGCGGGGGGACAGCTGGAAACACCATATATTTT	CGGTAGNTIYF
-	TRBV13	-	TRBJ1-3	TGTGCCGGGGGAGGCACTGGAAACACCATATATTTT	CAGGGTGNTIYF
-	TRBV4-1	TRBD2	TRBJ2-4	TGCGCCAGCAGCCAAAGGACTAGCGGCCCTTTGGGGAACATTCAGTACTTC	CASSQRTSGPLGNIQYF
-	TRBV5-4	TRBD1	TRBJ1-2	TGTGCCAGCACCCTAGGGGCAGGGGGACCCTTTGCTGGCTACACCTTC	CASTLGAGGPFAGYTF
-	TRBV30	TRBD1	TRBJ1-1	TGTGCCTGGTTCAACAGGGGAATAATTGAAGCTTTCTTT	CAWFNRGIIEAFF